This entry features one TCR beta chain sequence. Prior autoimmune disease or systemic immunosuppression barred patients. TCRdb keeps only in-frame clones here, not all; method: immunoSEQ multiplex PCR. The sample has tens of thousands of clones, around 89% seen once. The sample comes from a study of OX40 agonist ivuxolimab in advanced cancers. In the study overall: As their treatment, patients were administered ivuxolimab, an agonistic anti-OX40 (CD134) antibody. Administration of intravenous ivuxolimab to patients occurred every 2 weeks at 0.01 to 10 mg/kg.

J gave up 3 bases and V 4 bases, and 5 bases lay outside the gene matches. There are 15 residues in the CDR3. The germline CDR1 and CDR2 sequences are MGHDK and SYGVNS. The material sequenced was CD4+ or CD8+ T cells sorted from blood, taken in a trial of the OX40 agonist ivuxolimab. This chain uses TRBV25-1 with TRBJ2-3; 9 nucleotides agree with TRBD2. The sequence was collected from an adult with an advanced solid tumor such as melanoma, head and neck, liver or kidney cancer. Here the CDR3 reads CASSVGLAGTDTQYF. CDR3 DNA sequence: TGTGCCAGCAGTGTGGGACTAGCTGGAACAGATACGCAGTATTTT.